This is a list of T cell receptor beta chains from one sample in a study of blood T cell repertoires in COVID-19. Method: immunoSEQ multiplex PCR; TCRdb's copy keeps in-frame clones and lacks some. This table has about 250,000 clones, 92% appearing once. Sequencing input: peripheral blood. The receptor source for this set is a man aged 25 to 45 with COVID-19, enrolled during active disease. Each CDR3 is given without its conserved first and last residue. Fields, in order: V gene, CDR3 protein.

v_gene: TRBV3-1/TRBV3-2
CDR3aa: ASSQDVRGEYEQF

v_gene: TRBV6-1
CDR3aa: ASSEGLGPLH

v_gene: TRBV5-4
CDR3aa: ASSTQGYTDTQY

v_gene: TRBV12-3/TRBV12-4
CDR3aa: ASSFPNQETQY

v_gene: TRBV9
CDR3aa: ASSPGTTHYGYT

v_gene: TRBV9
CDR3aa: ASSVEQGARDTQY

v_gene: TRBV7-9
CDR3aa: ASNRGESGSDTQY

v_gene: TRBV9
CDR3aa: ASSAQPDRAFGRLF

v_gene: TRBV19
CDR3aa: ASRQQGAEHYEQY

v_gene: TRBV30
CDR3aa: AWRNGGRHEKLF

v_gene: TRBV19
CDR3aa: ASSRDQDTLNTGELF

v_gene: TRBV3-1/TRBV3-2
CDR3aa: ASSQGGGTQQY

v_gene: TRBV7-2
CDR3aa: ASSPGTGAFYGYT

v_gene: TRBV19
CDR3aa: ASSIGVRPQINTEAF

v_gene: TRBV5-1
CDR3aa: ASSLEGLGNQPQH

v_gene: TRBV5-1
CDR3aa: ASSYRQGLSPDTQY

v_gene: TRBV27
CDR3aa: ASSFLAGEGNVRKLF

v_gene: TRBV4-1
CDR3aa: ASSQDSGVGYT

v_gene: TRBV6-5
CDR3aa: ASSYARDLTYEQY

v_gene: TRBV5-1
CDR3aa: ASRTGASGAF

v_gene: TRBV5-5
CDR3aa: ASSLVAPRLEQY

v_gene: TRBV19
CDR3aa: ASSIILGTGANVLT

v_gene: TRBV27
CDR3aa: ASSPLAREDTQY

v_gene: TRBV29-1
CDR3aa: SVGQGIAYEQY

v_gene: TRBV4-1
CDR3aa: ASSQVGSGGATDTQY

v_gene: TRBV4-2
CDR3aa: ASSQAGHGTESNQPQH

v_gene: TRBV7-6
CDR3aa: ASSRSGVSNTGELF

v_gene: TRBV5-1
CDR3aa: ASSWGTSGGSTDTQY

v_gene: TRBV9
CDR3aa: ASSALDRLGANVLT

v_gene: TRBV19
CDR3aa: ASSPRRYGYT

v_gene: TRBV27
CDR3aa: ASRRYPGEDGYT

v_gene: TRBV7-9
CDR3aa: ASSPGEGYNQPQH

v_gene: TRBV4-1
CDR3aa: ASSQETGAPNQPQH

v_gene: TRBV4-1
CDR3aa: ASSHQGSGGANTGELF

v_gene: TRBV5-1
CDR3aa: ASSVPTGERGYT

v_gene: TRBV4-1
CDR3aa: ASSQEQGANNQPQH

v_gene: TRBV5-1
CDR3aa: ASSPASGQPNTEAF